This TCR beta chain was found in a study of memory CD4+ T cells and cytomegalovirus serostatus. Regarding the study as a whole: Suggested: most of the CMV-linked TCR signature lies in CD4+ memory cells.

On this clone itself: Its specificity is unknown.

Per the authors' pipeline: After removing out-of-frame reads, 2.3 million or so distinct TCRbeta sequences remained. The data were produced by immunoSEQ multiplex PCR, yet TCRdb's version contains in-frame clones alone and is incomplete. That table is the source of V, J and clone size, and D and trimming were worked out from the DNA. The table records over 65,000 clones, approximately 84% of them present only once. The sort gate was single viable CD3+CD4+CD8-CD45RO+ cells for memory CD4+ T cells. Sequenced material: memory CD4+ T cells from blood. The receptor was isolated from an adult in good health and CMV-seronegative.

The DNA for the CDR3 is TGTGCCAGCAGTTACGGACGGAATTCACCCCTCCACTTT. Protein: CASSYGRNSPLHF. V and J are TRBV6-5 and TRBJ1-6; D remains ambiguous. Trimming took 2 bases from V and 7 from J, leaving 6 bases between them. The CDR3 has 13 residues. Germline V gene lookup returns CDR1 MNHEY and CDR2 SVGAGI.